This is a list of T cell receptor beta chains from one sample in a study of shared clonotypes between healthy human individuals. Method: immunoSEQ multiplex PCR; TCRdb's copy keeps in-frame clones and lacks some. The table shows about 640,000 clones, with around 72% occurring only once. Sequences were obtained from memory CD4+ T cells sorted from blood. The receptors shown here come from a woman under 40 in good health. Each CDR3 is given with its conserved first and last residue. Fields, in order: D gene, CDR3 length, J gene, V gene, clone size, CDR3 DNA, CDR3 protein. D genes are given only for firm matches. A row's size may be missing; if present it is once, few, many or a size class.

>NA|13|TRBJ2-1|TRBV19|NA
TGTGCCAGTAGTATAGGGACCGGGAATGAGCAGTTCTTC
CASSIGTGNEQFF
>TRBD2|14|TRBJ2-3|TRBV19|once
TGTGCCAGTAGTTATAGCGGGAGTACAGATACGCAGTATTTT
CASSYSGSTDTQYF
>NA|14|TRBJ2-3|TRBV2|NA
TGTGCCAGCAGTAGGCCGGGCCCCACAGATACGCAGTATTTT
CASSRPGPTDTQYF
>TRBD2|14|TRBJ2-2|TRBV29-1|NA
TGCAGCGCCACGAGCGGGGGGAACACCGGGGAGCTGTTTTTT
CSATSGGNTGELFF
>TRBD1|15|TRBJ1-4|TRBV5-6|once
TGTGCCAGCAGCGGGGGCGGACAGGCGAATGAAAAACTGTTTTTT
CASSGGGQANEKLFF
>TRBD2|15|TRBJ2-1|TRBV7-6|NA
TGTGCCAGCAGCCCCGGGACTAGCGGTTACAATGAGCAGTTCTTC
CASSPGTSGYNEQFF
>TRBD1|15|TRBJ2-1|TRBV19|NA
TGTGCCAGTAGTATCCGGACAGGGTCATACAATGAGCAGTTCTTC
CASSIRTGSYNEQFF
>TRBD2|14|TRBJ2-7|TRBV5-1|NA
TGCGCCAGCAGCTTGTTAGCGGGAGATCGAGAGCAGTACTTC
CASSLLAGDREQYF
>TRBD2|16|TRBJ2-2|TRBV11-2|NA
TGTGCCAGCAGCACCGGACTAGCGGCAAACACCGGGGAGCTGTTTTTT
CASSTGLAANTGELFF
>NA|17|TRBJ1-4|TRBV4-2|NA
TGTGCCAGCAGCCGACAAACCCGGACAGCCCAAAATGAAAAACTGTTTTTT
CASSRQTRTAQNEKLFF
>TRBD1|15|TRBJ2-7|TRBV10-1|NA
TGCGCCAGCAGTGAGTCTGGGACAGGGGATTACGAGCAGTACTTC
CASSESGTGDYEQYF
>TRBD1|13|TRBJ2-5|TRBV7-7|NA
TGTGCCAGCAGTTCAGACAGGGATGAGACCCAGTACTTC
CASSSDRDETQYF
>NA|16|TRBJ2-1|TRBV7-9|NA
TGTGCCAGCAGCCTCTTTTTATCCTCGGATCGCTATGAGCAGTTCTTC
CASSLFLSSDRYEQFF
>NA|14|TRBJ2-3|TRBV5-1|NA
TGCGCCAGCAGCGTATCGGGAATGCCAGATACGCAGTATTTT
CASSVSGMPDTQYF
>NA|12|TRBJ2-7|TRBV28|NA
TGTGCCAGCAGTTCCAACATCTACGAGCAGTACTTC
CASSSNIYEQYF
>NA|12|TRBJ1-1|TRBV13|NA
TGTGCCAGCAGCGTCCGATACACTGAAGCTTTCTTT
CASSVRYTEAFF
>NA|17|TRBJ2-3|TRBV19|NA
TGTGCCAGTAGCCCTAATAGGGACCCAGATGACGCAGATACGCAGTATTTT
CASSPNRDPDDADTQYF
>TRBD1|15|TRBJ1-2|TRBV19|NA
TGTGCCAGTGGGTTTATGGGACAGGGGGTCTATGGCTACACCTTC
CASGFMGQGVYGYTF
>TRBD1|15|TRBJ1-2|TRBV7-9|NA
TGTGCCAGCAGCTTAACCTCGTTCCGGGGACAGGGCTACACCTTC
CASSLTSFRGQGYTF
>TRBD1|13|TRBJ2-4|TRBV29-1|NA
TGCAGCGTTGGACCCAGGGACAGCAACATTCAGTACTTC
CSVGPRDSNIQYF